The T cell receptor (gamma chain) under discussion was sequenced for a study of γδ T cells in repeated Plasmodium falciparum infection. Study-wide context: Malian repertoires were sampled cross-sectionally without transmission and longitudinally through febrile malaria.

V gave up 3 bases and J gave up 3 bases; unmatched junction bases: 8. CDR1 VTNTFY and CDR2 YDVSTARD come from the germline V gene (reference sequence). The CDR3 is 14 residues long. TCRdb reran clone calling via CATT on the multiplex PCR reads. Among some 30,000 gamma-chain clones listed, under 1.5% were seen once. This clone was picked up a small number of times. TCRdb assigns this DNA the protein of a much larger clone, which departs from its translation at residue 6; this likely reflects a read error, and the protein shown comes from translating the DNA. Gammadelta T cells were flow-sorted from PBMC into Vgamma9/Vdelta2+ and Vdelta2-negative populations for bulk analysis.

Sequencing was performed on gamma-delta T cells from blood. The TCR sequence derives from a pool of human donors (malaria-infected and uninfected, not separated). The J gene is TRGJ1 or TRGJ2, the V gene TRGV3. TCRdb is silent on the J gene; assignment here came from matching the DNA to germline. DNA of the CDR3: TGTGCCACCTGGGACGGGCAGCCTTATTATAAGAAACTCTTT. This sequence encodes CATWDGQPYYKKLF.